Presented here are 11 T cell receptor beta chains from one specimen sequenced in a study of beta chain features in type 1 diabetes. Sequenced material consisted of expressed TCRB transcripts (all of the isolated RNA was reverse transcribed). TCRdb keeps only in-frame clones here, not all; method: immunoSEQ multiplex PCR. The profile shows approximately 340,000 clones, over 12% of them singletons. The sample comprised naive CD4+ T cells from blood. Source of these receptors: a woman between 18 and 30 years old in good health.

This clone was observed a few times. J is TRBJ1-2 and V is TRBV25-1, with TRBD1 identical over 7 bases. V lost 3 bases, J lost 6 bases, and 13 bases stayed unmatched. CDR1 is MGHDK, CDR2 SYGVNS, per germline. The length of the CDR3 is 16 residues. CDR3 coding DNA: TGTGCCAGCAGTGATATCGGGACAGTCGGTCGAGATGGCTACACCTTC. Its translation: CASSDIGTVGRDGYTF.

This clone was recorded a few times. The chain carries TRBV4-2 and TRBJ2-2, with 12 nucleotides matching TRBD2. Germline V gives CDR1 LGHNA, CDR2 YNFKEQ. V gave up 0 bases and J gave up 5 bases; unmatched junction bases: 7. The length of the CDR3 is 18 residues. CDR3 DNA: TGTGCCAGCAGCCAAGAGACTAGCGGGAGTATATGGACCGGGGAGCTGTTTTTT. Residues: CASSQETSGSIWTGELFF.

The table lists this clone with a few counts. A read error may produce the germline difference seen at one junction end. The chain has TRBV6-1 and TRBJ1-1, with D maybe TRBD1 (6 bases). The CDR3 consists of 16 residues. The V gene's germline CDR1 is MNHNS and CDR2 SASEGT. CDR3 nucleotides: TGTGCCAGCAGTAAAGCACAGGGATCCATGAACACTGAAGCTTTCTTT. It yields the protein CASSKAQGSMNTEAFF.

This chain joins TRBV7-2 and TRBJ1-2; D not resolved. Germline assignment: CDR1 SGHTA and CDR2 FQGNSA. The CDR3 is 13 amino acids. V dropped 5 bases and J dropped 1 base, with 8 bases sitting between them. The CDR3 nucleotides are TGTGCCAGCAGCCACAGTGTTAACTATGGCTACACCTTC. This encodes CASSHSVNYGYTF.

Details on this clone: Other nucleotide sequences from this sample produce the same CDR3. The rearrangement uses TRBV9 and TRBJ1-1; D not certain. The CDR3 runs 13 residues. The ends were cut back, 3 bases at V and 1 base at J, with 7 bases in the middle. Germline CDR1 SGDLS, CDR2 YYNGEE. CDR3 protein: CASSARGNTEAFF. CDR3 bases: TGTGCCAGCAGCGCCCGGGGGAACACTGAAGCTTTCTTT.

The chain carries TRBV5-6 and TRBJ2-7; 8 bases fit TRBD2. The CDR3 runs 14 residues. Germline V gives CDR1 SGHDT, CDR2 YYEEEE. Unmatched junction bases numbered 4, after V lost 1 base and J lost 4 bases. The CDR3 spells CASSLLSGTYEQYF. In DNA form, the CDR3 reads TGTGCCAGCAGCTTGCTTAGCGGGACTTACGAGCAGTACTTC.

V gene TRBV6-1 combines with J gene TRBJ2-5; 8 bases align to TRBD1. Germline values: CDR1 MNHNS, CDR2 SASEGT. The CDR3 runs 12 residues. Germline trimming cut 9 bases from V and 5 bases from J; bases unmatched to any gene: 5. The CDR3 protein is CASADRAETQYF. CDR3 DNA sequence: TGTGCCAGTGCGGACAGGGCCGAGACCCAGTACTTC.

The chain has TRBV29-1 and TRBJ2-5; TRBD1 is a possible D gene (6 bases). The J call may be mistaken, given a closer DNA end match to TRBJ2-7. The CDR3 loop spans 15 amino acids. Germline lookup yields CDR1 SQVTM and CDR2 ANQGSEA. Here the CDR3 reads CSVGSVGRGSYEQYF. The CDR3 coding sequence is TGCAGCGTTGGGAGCGTCGGCAGGGGCTCCTACGAGCAGTACTTC.

J is TRBJ2-6 and V is TRBV28; the D is unclear. Germline assignment: CDR1 MDHEN and CDR2 SYDVKM. The V and J ends lost 6 bases and 4 bases respectively, with 10 bases between them. CDR3 length equals 14 residues. In nucleotides, the CDR3 is TGTGCCAGCAGCGCGGCTTCCGGGGCCAACGTCCTGACTTTC. The encoded protein is CASSAASGANVLTF.

This clone was seen more than once but under ten times. J is TRBJ2-7 and V is TRBV7-2, with 7 bases that match TRBD2. Trimming cost V 4 bases and J 0 bases; bases outside gene matches: 6. Germline V gene data show CDR1 as SGHTA and CDR2 as FQGNSA. This CDR3 contains 15 residues. The chain's CDR3 is CASSSPAGSSYEQYF. The CDR3 DNA reads TGTGCCAGCAGCTCTCCAGCGGGGAGCTCCTACGAGCAGTACTTC.

There are a few counts of this clone. At one of its ends the junction is not consistent with the germline gene, which may arise from a read error. The V call is TRBV7-7, the J call TRBJ2-1; 8 nucleotides agree with TRBD2. Germline V gene lookup returns CDR1 SSHAT and CDR2 FNYEAQ (reference sequence). The CDR3 has 14 amino acids. The CDR3 loop is CASSGSLSYNEQFF. CDR3 coding DNA: TGTGCTAGCAGCGGGAGTCTGAGTTACAATGAGCAGTTCTTC.